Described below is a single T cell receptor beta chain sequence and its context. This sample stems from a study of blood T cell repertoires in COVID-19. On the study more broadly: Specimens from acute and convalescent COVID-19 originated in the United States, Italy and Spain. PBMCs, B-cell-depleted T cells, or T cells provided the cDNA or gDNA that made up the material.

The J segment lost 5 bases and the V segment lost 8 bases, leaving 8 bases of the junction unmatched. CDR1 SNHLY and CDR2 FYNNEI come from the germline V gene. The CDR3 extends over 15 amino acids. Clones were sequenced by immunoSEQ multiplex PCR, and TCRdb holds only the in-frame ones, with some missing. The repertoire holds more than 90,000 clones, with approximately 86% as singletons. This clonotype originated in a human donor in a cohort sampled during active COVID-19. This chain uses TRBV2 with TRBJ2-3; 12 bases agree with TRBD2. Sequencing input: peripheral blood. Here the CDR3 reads CASLRLAGDVDTQYF. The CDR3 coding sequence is TGTGCCAGCCTTCGACTAGCGGGGGACGTAGATACGCAGTATTTT.